The rows below give T cell receptor beta chains drawn from one sample of a study of cytomegalovirus exposure and HLA in healthy donors. The data were produced by immunoSEQ multiplex PCR, yet TCRdb's version contains in-frame clones alone and is incomplete. The table includes more than 95,000 clones, roughly 70% detected once. Specimen: PBMCs. The receptors were sampled from a man between 40 and 49 years old in good health and CMV-seropositive. Both conserved end residues are part of each CDR3. The D gene is left open where the match is weak. Expanded clones are given a class, and other clones once, few, many or no size at all.

CASRGTGRANTEAFF | TGTGCCAGCAGAGGCACAGGGCGCGCGAACACTGAAGCTTTCTTT | TRBV6-5 | - | - | TRBJ1-1
CASSVSSGSHNEQFF | TGTGCCAGCAGTGTGTCTAGCGGGAGTCACAATGAGCAGTTCTTC | TRBV6-4 | TRBD2 | - | TRBJ2-1
CASSSQAPPVTEAFF | TGTGCCAGCAGTTCCCAGGCCCCGCCAGTCACTGAAGCTTTCTTT | TRBV27 | - | once | TRBJ1-1
CASNGVGGRAYEQYF | TGTGCCAGCAATGGGGTTGGGGGCCGGGCCTACGAGCAGTACTTC | TRBV6-5 | - | - | TRBJ2-7
CASGDSSGNTIYF | TGTGCCAGCGGAGACAGCTCTGGAAACACCATATATTTT | TRBV6-1 | - | - | TRBJ1-3
CASSLPSGRGDEQYF | TGCGCCAGCAGCTTGCCCAGCGGGAGGGGGGACGAGCAGTACTTC | TRBV5-1 | TRBD2 | - | TRBJ2-7
CASSEGQGQGEQYF | TGTGCCAGCAGCGAGGGACAGGGACAGGGCGAGCAGTACTTC | TRBV9 | TRBD1 | - | TRBJ2-7
CASTRGLYQETQYF | TGTGCCAGCACCAGGGGATTGTACCAAGAGACCCAGTACTTC | TRBV9 | - | - | TRBJ2-5
CASSFLYNEQFF | TGTGCCAGCAGTTTCCTCTACAATGAGCAGTTCTTC | TRBV2 | - | - | TRBJ2-1
CASNQHRTGGNTGELFF | TGTGCCAGCAACCAACACCGTACAGGGGGCAACACCGGGGAGCTGTTTTTT | TRBV14 | TRBD1 | - | TRBJ2-2
CASRTSGRAHQQYF | TGTGCCAGCAGGACTAGCGGGAGGGCCCACCAGCAGTACTTC | TRBV2 | TRBD2 | - | TRBJ2-7
CASSSNRGGYGYTF | TGTGCCAGCAGCTCAAACAGGGGGGGCTATGGCTACACCTTC | TRBV13 | TRBD1 | - | TRBJ1-2
CASSPQGSNTEAFF | TGTGCCAGCAGCCCCCAGGGATCGAACACTGAAGCTTTCTTT | TRBV27 | - | - | TRBJ1-1
CASSPGTGLDYTF | TGTGCCAGCAGCCCCGGGACAGGGCTCGACTACACCTTC | TRBV7-9 | TRBD1 | - | TRBJ1-2